Below are 32 T cell receptor beta chains sequenced from a single sample in a study of blood T cell repertoires in COVID-19. Assay: immunoSEQ multiplex PCR; the TCRdb copy retains only in-frame clones and omits some. The sample holds 150,000 to 200,000 clones; about 91% are singletons and the top ten take 3.5% to 4.5%. The sequenced sample consisted of peripheral blood. These receptors originate from a woman aged 30 to 39 with acute or convalescent COVID-19.

Only one count was recorded for this clone. This chain joins TRBV7-6 and TRBJ2-5; 13 bases fit TRBD2. Trimming cost V 5 bases and J 4 bases; bases outside gene matches: 7. The CDR3 length is 16 residues. Germline loops: CDR1 SGHVS, CDR2 FNYEAQ. The CDR3 reads CASSPTSGRARETQYF. The DNA of the CDR3 is TGTGCCAGCAGCCCCACTAGCGGGAGGGCCCGAGAGACCCAGTACTTC.

In regard to this clone: Other nucleotide sequences in the sample specify the same CDR3. The chain combines TRBV2 with TRBJ1-6; 8 positions agree with TRBD1. J gave up 7 bases and V 8 bases, and 4 bases lay outside the gene matches. The CDR3 length is 13 residues. CDR1 SNHLY and CDR2 FYNNEI come from the germline V gene. CDR3 region: CASGDRGNSPLHF. The CDR3, as DNA: TGTGCCAGCGGAGACAGGGGAAATTCACCCCTCCACTTT.

This clone was counted a few times. The rearrangement uses TRBV5-1 and TRBJ2-7; D is possibly TRBD1 (6 bases). The germline V gene encodes CDR1 SGHRS and CDR2 YFSETQ. The CDR3 is 15 residues long. V dropped 0 bases and J dropped 5 bases, with 15 bases sitting between them. CDR3 DNA: TGCGCCAGCAGCTTGGACAGGGCTTTTTCGGACGAGCAGTACTTC. Translation: CASSLDRAFSDEQYF.

This chain links TRBV5-1 with TRBJ1-1; 8 nucleotides align to TRBD1. Germline V CDR1 and CDR2: SGHRS, YFSETQ. The CDR3 extends over 14 amino acids. The V and J ends lost 3 bases and 5 bases, in that order; junction bases with no gene match: 6. In DNA, the CDR3 is TGCGCCAGCAGCTCATCAGGGGGCTTGACTGAAGCTTTCTTT. Its protein is CASSSSGGLTEAFF.

The chain uses TRBV29-1 and TRBJ2-1; tentative D call: TRBD1 (5 bases). V shed 5 bases and J shed 3 bases, with 8 bases lying between them. This CDR3 is built from 12 residues. Germline CDR1 reads SQVTM; CDR2 reads ANQGSEA. The CDR3: CSVIQVYNEQFF. The CDR3 DNA sequence: TGCAGCGTTATACAGGTCTACAATGAGCAGTTCTTC.

V gene TRBV2 combines with J gene TRBJ1-5, with D hard to call. Germline V gives CDR1 SNHLY, CDR2 FYNNEI. Trimming stripped 8 bases from V and 1 base from J, with 15 bases between. The CDR3 contains 15 residues. Here the CDR3 DNA reads TGTGCCAGCGGGAGGGCCCCCCCGAGCAATCAGCCCCAGCATTTT. Protein sequence: CASGRAPPSNQPQHF. Full variable domain (rest looked up from reference TRBV2 and TRBJ1-5): EPEVTQTPSHQVTQMGQEVILRCVPISNHLYFYWYRQILGQKVEFLVSFYNNEISEKSEIFDDQFSVERPDGSNFTLKIRSTKLEDSAMYFCASGRAPPSNQPQHFGDGTRLSIL.

J is TRBJ1-1 and V is TRBV29-1, with TRBD1 matching 8 bases. There are 11 residues in the CDR3. V lost 8 bases and J lost 1; bases outside the gene matches: 0. The germline V gene has CDR1 SQVTM and CDR2 ANQGSEA. CDR3 bases: TGCAGCACAGGGGGGAACACTGAAGCTTTCTTT. Its translation is CSTGGNTEAFF.

The genes are TRBV5-4 and TRBJ2-5, with D possibly being TRBD2 (7 bases). Germline V gene sequence: CDR1 SGHNT, CDR2 YYREEE (reference sequence). The length of the CDR3 is 14 residues. Trimming removed 3 bases from V and 5 bases from J, with 14 bases in between. The CDR3 region has the DNA TGTGCCAGCAGCTCGGGGGGAGGGGGTGAGACCCAGTACTTC. Translation gives CASSSGGGGETQYF.

V usage is TRBV18 and J usage is TRBJ1-2; tentatively, D is TRBD1 (5 bases). CDR1 is KGHSH, CDR2 LQKENI, per germline. Trimming shortened V by 2 bases and J by 6 bases, and 22 bases separated the two germline ends. The CDR3 sequence is 17 residues long. CDR3 bases: TGTGCCAGCTCACCAAACCTATCAGGGAGGCTGGAAGATGGCTACACCTTC. It yields the protein CASSPNLSGRLEDGYTF. The full variable domain, completed using reference TRBV18 and TRBJ1-2, is NAGVMQNPRHLVRRRGQEARLRCSPMKGHSHVYWYRQLPEEGLKFMVYLQKENIIDESGMPKERFSAEFPKEGPSILRIQQVVRGDSAAYFCASSPNLSGRLEDGYTFGSGTRLTVV.

Here the CDR3 reads CACQGGSYNSPLHF. CDR3 bases: TGTGCCTGCCAAGGGGGCTCCTATAATTCACCCCTCCACTTT. The J gene is TRBJ1-6, the V gene TRBV30; tentative D call: TRBD1 (6 bases). The germline V and J ends were trimmed by 6 bases and 0 bases, with 9 bases remaining between them. CDR1 is GTSNPN and CDR2 is SVGIG in the germline V gene (reference sequence). CDR3 length: 14 amino acids. The variable domain in full, completed from reference TRBV30 and TRBJ1-6, reads SQTIHQWPATLVQPVGSPLSLECTVEGTSNPNLYWYRQAAGRGLQLLFYSVGIGQISSEVPQNLSASRPQDRQFILSSKKLLLSDSGFYLCACQGGSYNSPLHFGNGTRLTVT.

The rearrangement joins TRBV19 to TRBJ2-2; the D is unclear. The CDR3 is made up of 14 amino acids. V lost 8 bases, J lost 3 bases, and 13 bases lay in between. Germline V CDR1 and CDR2: LNHDA, SQIVND (reference sequence). CDR3 DNA sequence: TGTGCCAGTCAAAGATGGCAGGACACCGGGGAGCTGTTTTTT. It specifies CASQRWQDTGELFF.

The table lists this clone with a count of one. The chain joins TRBV7-9 to TRBJ1-2, with D unclear. Trimming took 11 bases from V and 7 from J, leaving 17 bases between them. Germline V CDR1 and CDR2: SEHNR, FQNEAQ (reference sequence). The CDR3 contains 12 residues. Written as DNA, the CDR3 is TGTGCCCTCCCGGTAGGTGCGGGTGGCTACACCTTC. Residues: CALPVGAGGYTF. Full variable domain (rest looked up from reference TRBV7-9 and TRBJ1-2): DTGVSQNPRHKITKRGQNVTFRCDPISEHNRLYWYRQTLGQGPEFLTYFQNEAQLEKSRLLSDRFSAERPKGSFSTLEIQRTEQGDSAMYLCALPVGAGGYTFGSGTRLTVV.

This clone was counted a single time. The chain recombines TRBV28 with TRBJ1-2; no clear D gene. The CDR3 has 12 amino acids. Germline CDR1 reads MDHEN; CDR2 reads SYDVKM. V was cut by 4 bases and J by 3 bases, with 6 bases left in between. CDR3 protein: CASSSGDYGYTF. The CDR3 DNA sequence: TGTGCCAGCAGTTCGGGTGACTATGGCTACACCTTC.

A few counts support this clone. The chain carries TRBV7-9 and TRBJ2-2; 10 bases align to TRBD2. The CDR3 consists of 16 residues. V dropped 2 bases and J dropped 4; count of bases not matched to a gene: 4. Per germline, CDR1 SEHNR and CDR2 FQNEAQ (reference sequence). The CDR3 DNA sequence: TGTGCCAGCAGCTTATTGTCTAGCGGGAGCACCGGGGAGCTGTTTTTT. Amino acids: CASSLLSSGSTGELFF.

This clone was found once. The genes are TRBV9 and TRBJ2-1, with D hard to call. The CDR3 spans 14 residues. Germline CDR1 is SGDLS and CDR2 is YYNGEE. The V end lost 2 bases, the J end lost 4 bases, and 10 bases lay between the germline ends. In nucleotides, the CDR3 is TGTGCCAGCAGCGTTTCATTCGGTTACAATGAGCAGTTCTTC. Translation gives CASSVSFGYNEQFF.

CDR3 nucleotide sequence: TGCGCCAGCAGCTGGGCCGGGACAGGGGACTACGAGCAGTACTTC. Translating it yields CASSWAGTGDYEQYF. The genes are TRBV5-1 and TRBJ2-7; 10 nucleotides match TRBD1. The V gene's germline CDR1 is SGHRS and CDR2 YFSETQ. Unmatched junction bases numbered 6, after V lost 3 bases and J lost 3 bases. The CDR3 covers 15 residues.

The gene calls are TRBV4-2 and TRBJ1-5; 7 positions match TRBD1. The germline gives CDR1 LGHNA, CDR2 YNFKEQ. This CDR3 comprises 17 residues. Trimming took 2 bases from V and 7 from J; bases not matched to a gene: 14. CDR3 residues: CASSQSPDRRLAQPQHF. The CDR3 DNA is TGTGCCAGCAGCCAAAGCCCGGACAGGAGGTTGGCACAGCCCCAGCATTTT.

J is TRBJ2-1 and V is TRBV24-1; 13 nucleotides line up with TRBD2. The germline V gene encodes CDR1 KGHDR and CDR2 SFDVKD. The ends lost 4 bases at V and 6 bases at J; junction bases unmatched: 2. This CDR3 has 15 residues. CDR3 sequence: CATSDRTSGSNEQFF. As DNA, the CDR3 is TGTGCCACCAGTGACCGGACTAGCGGGAGCAATGAGCAGTTCTTC.

This clone was picked up one time. The rearrangement links TRBV28 to TRBJ2-2, with D unresolved. V lost 6 bases to trimming and J lost 4 bases, with 12 bases between them. The V gene's germline CDR1 is MDHEN and CDR2 SYDVKM. This CDR3 has 14 amino acids. In DNA form, the CDR3 reads TGTGCCAGCAGCCTGAGGCGGCCCACCGGGGAGCTGTTTTTT. Protein sequence: CASSLRRPTGELFF.

The chain has TRBV24-1 and TRBJ1-2; TRBD1 agrees at 10 bases. Germline CDR1 is KGHDR and CDR2 is SFDVKD. The CDR3 is 15 residues long. V shed 3 bases and J 9 bases; nucleotides not matched to a gene: 9. CDR3 region: CATSDPHRDRGRYTF. Here the CDR3 DNA reads TGTGCCACCAGTGATCCTCACCGGGACAGGGGCCGCTACACCTTC.

The rearrangement joins TRBV4-2 to TRBJ1-2; 7 bases agree with TRBD1. Germline V CDR1 and CDR2: LGHNA, YNFKEQ. Losses at the gene ends were 0 bases for V and 4 bases for J; bases not matched to a gene: 5. There are 15 residues in the CDR3. The CDR3 DNA follows: TGTGCCAGCAGCCAAGAATCAGGGGGGTCCTATGGCTACACCTTC. The encoded protein is CASSQESGGSYGYTF.

V and J are TRBV27 and TRBJ1-2; a possible D gene is TRBD1 (5 bases). The CDR3 totals 16 residues. Trimming took off 2 bases at V and 3 bases at J, with 16 bases between the two ends. Germline CDR1 is MNHEY and CDR2 is SMNVEV (reference sequence). CDR3 protein: CASSLRWGGEDYGYTF. CDR3 nucleotide sequence: TGTGCCAGCAGTTTACGTTGGGGGGGTGAGGACTATGGCTACACCTTC.

This clone was detected once. The chain recombines TRBV10-2 with TRBJ1-1, with D unresolved. The CDR3 is made up of 10 amino acids. With 9 bases removed from V and 5 bases from J, the gap between germline ends came to 7 bases. Looked up from germline, CDR1 is WSHSY and CDR2 is SAAADI. Here the CDR3 DNA reads TGCGCCAGTGCGAATACTGAAGCTTTCTTT. This gives the protein CASANTEAFF.

The V and J genes are TRBV18 and TRBJ2-7, with D perhaps TRBD2 (5 bases). The CDR3 extends over 13 amino acids. The V end was cut by 1 base, the J end by 4 bases, with 8 bases between. Germline CDR1 and CDR2: KGHSH and LQKENI. The CDR3 DNA follows: TGTGCCAGCTCACCACAACGGGATTACGAGCAGTACTTC. It translates to CASSPQRDYEQYF.

This clone was seen only a few times. The chain has TRBV7-6 and TRBJ2-5; perhaps TRBD1 as D (5 bases). Germline loops: CDR1 SGHVS, CDR2 FNYEAQ. The length of the CDR3 is 15 residues. With 3 bases removed from V and 2 bases from J, the gap between germline ends came to 13 bases. CDR3 DNA sequence: TGTGCCAGCAGCTTCCAAGGGGTAGGGCAAGAGACCCAGTACTTC. Amino acid sequence: CASSFQGVGQETQYF.

This chain uses TRBV5-1 with TRBJ2-2, with D possibly matching TRBD2 (6 bases). The CDR3 totals 15 residues. V lost 3 bases to trimming and J lost 5 bases, with 14 bases between them. Per germline, CDR1 SGHRS and CDR2 YFSETQ. The CDR3: CASSYGTGRTGELFF. The CDR3 coding sequence is TGCGCCAGCAGCTACGGGACTGGCCGGACCGGGGAGCTGTTTTTT.

This clone was seen just once. The gene calls are TRBV7-2 and TRBJ1-1; D perhaps matches TRBD1 (5 bases). This CDR3 contains 13 residues. CDR1 and CDR2 from the germline V gene are SGHTA and FQGNSA. Trimming took 2 bases from V and 8 from J, leaving 12 bases between them. The CDR3 sequence is CASSLNIRTEAFF. CDR3 sequence (DNA): TGTGCCAGCAGCTTAAATATCCGGACAGAAGCTTTCTTT.

The chain recombines TRBV14 with TRBJ2-1; 8 bases agree with TRBD2. Trimming removed 6 bases from V and 4 bases from J; junction bases left unmatched: 2. CDR3 length equals 13 residues. Germline CDR1 and CDR2: SGHDN and FVKESK. The DNA for the CDR3 is TGTGCCAGCAGGGCTAGCGGGTACAATGAGCAGTTCTTC. Translation: CASRASGYNEQFF.

The chain has TRBV5-1 and TRBJ2-1; the match to TRBD2 covers 7 bases. CDR1 is SGHRS and CDR2 is YFSETQ in the germline V gene. The CDR3 runs to 16 residues. V trimming: 5 bases; J trimming: 6 bases; junction bases outside the gene matches: 14. CDR3 nucleotides: TGCGCCAGCAGAAATTGGGAGGGAGGCCGACCCAATGAGCAGTTCTTC. This translates into CASRNWEGGRPNEQFF.

The gene calls are TRBV12-3 or TRBV12-4 and TRBJ1-1; D remains ambiguous. The V end lost 3 bases, the J end lost 10 bases, and 9 bases lay between the germline ends. This CDR3 has 11 residues. The CDR3 loop reads CASSFSRGAFF. CDR3 nucleotide sequence: TGTGCCAGCAGTTTTTCCCGAGGAGCTTTCTTT.

The rearrangement links TRBV28 to TRBJ1-2; 9 bases agree with TRBD1. This CDR3 is 12 amino acids long. V lost 11 bases to trimming and J lost 8 bases; unmatched junction nucleotides: 9. The germline V gene encodes CDR1 MDHEN and CDR2 SYDVKM. CDR3 sequence: CAVGQGVRGYTF. CDR3 sequence (DNA): TGTGCCGTGGGACAGGGTGTACGGGGCTACACCTTC.

The gene calls are TRBV4-2 and TRBJ2-5, with TRBD2 identical over 9 bases. CDR1 and CDR2 from the germline V gene are LGHNA and YNFKEQ. The CDR3 loop spans 17 amino acids. V lost 0 bases and J lost 4; bases outside the gene matches: 9. The CDR3 region is CASSQEGGRAAGETQYF. CDR3 sequence (DNA): TGTGCCAGCAGCCAAGAAGGCGGGAGGGCCGCTGGAGAGACCCAGTACTTC.